This is a list of T cell receptor beta chains from one sample in a study of T-cell memory formation after mild COVID-19. Each CDR3 protein is one row after TCRdb ran MiXCR on the 5' RACE reads. This table has hundreds of thousands of distinct CDR3 sequences, around 13% appearing once. The sequencing input was PBMCs or a T cell subset sorted from them (not recorded which). The receptors derive from a man younger than 35 who had mild COVID-19 (a few samples of this study predate the infection). Cell type and time point are not known. CDR3s include the opening cysteine and the closing phenylalanine or tryptophan. Fields, in order: J gene, D gene, clone size, V gene, CDR3 protein, CDR3 DNA. D genes are given only for firm matches. Clone size is given for some rows only: seen once, a few or many times, or a class if the clone is expanded.

j_gene: TRBJ1-1; d_gene: NA; abundance: NA; v_gene: TRBV7-9; CDR3aa: CASSLVGAGAEAFF; CDR3nt: TGTGCCAGCAGCTTAGTGGGGGCCGGGGCTGAAGCTTTCTTT
j_gene: TRBJ2-7; d_gene: TRBD1; abundance: NA; v_gene: TRBV7-2; CDR3aa: CASSLDRGKNEQYF; CDR3nt: TGTGCCAGCAGCCTCGACAGGGGAAAGAACGAGCAGTACTTC
j_gene: TRBJ2-3; d_gene: TRBD1; abundance: NA; v_gene: TRBV19; CDR3aa: CASRAGTGGADTQYF; CDR3nt: TGTGCCAGTAGGGCCGGGACAGGGGGCGCGGATACGCAGTATTTT
j_gene: TRBJ1-6; d_gene: TRBD1; abundance: many; v_gene: TRBV2; CDR3aa: CASSERGQGVSPLHF; CDR3nt: TGTGCCAGCAGTGAAAGAGGCCAGGGGGTATCACCCCTCCACTTT
j_gene: TRBJ1-1; d_gene: NA; abundance: many; v_gene: TRBV6-5; CDR3aa: CASSSNRRNTEAFF; CDR3nt: TGTGCCAGCAGTTCCAACCGTAGGAACACTGAAGCTTTCTTT
j_gene: TRBJ2-1; d_gene: TRBD1; abundance: few; v_gene: TRBV10-2; CDR3aa: CASSASTGVDEQFF; CDR3nt: TGCGCCAGCAGTGCCAGTACAGGGGTGGATGAGCAGTTCTTC
j_gene: TRBJ2-4; d_gene: TRBD1; abundance: many; v_gene: TRBV20-1; CDR3aa: CSARDIEGAGIQYF; CDR3nt: TGCAGTGCTAGAGATATAGAGGGGGCTGGCATTCAGTACTTC
j_gene: TRBJ2-5; d_gene: NA; abundance: few; v_gene: TRBV5-1; CDR3aa: CASGHRSRDLTQYF; CDR3nt: TGCGCCAGCGGCCATCGATCCAGGGATTTGACCCAGTACTTC
j_gene: TRBJ2-7; d_gene: NA; abundance: few; v_gene: TRBV7-2; CDR3aa: CASSSRDTYEQYF; CDR3nt: TGTGCCAGCAGCTCGAGGGACACCTACGAGCAGTACTTC
j_gene: TRBJ1-1; d_gene: TRBD1; abundance: NA; v_gene: TRBV19; CDR3aa: CATGEQGGLFRAFF; CDR3nt: TGTGCCACGGGGGAACAGGGGGGACTCTTCCGGGCTTTCTTT
j_gene: TRBJ1-4; d_gene: NA; abundance: NA; v_gene: TRBV27; CDR3aa: CASSNYGEKLFF; CDR3nt: TGTGCCAGCAGTAACTACGGAGAAAAACTGTTTTTT
j_gene: TRBJ1-1; d_gene: NA; abundance: NA; v_gene: TRBV29-1; CDR3aa: CSVEEDAGTEAFF; CDR3nt: TGCAGCGTTGAGGAGGATGCGGGAACTGAAGCTTTCTTT
j_gene: TRBJ2-3; d_gene: NA; abundance: many; v_gene: TRBV11-2; CDR3aa: CASSLRVSSNTDTQYF; CDR3nt: TGTGCCAGCAGCTTAAGGGTTAGCTCGAACACAGATACGCAGTATTTT
j_gene: TRBJ2-7; d_gene: NA; abundance: many; v_gene: TRBV7-6; CDR3aa: CASSPADSYEQYF; CDR3nt: TGTGCCAGCAGCCCAGCCGACAGCTACGAGCAGTACTTC
j_gene: TRBJ1-4; d_gene: NA; abundance: NA; v_gene: TRBV20-1; CDR3aa: CSARDRTTNEKLFF; CDR3nt: TGCAGTGCTAGAGATAGGACAACTAATGAAAAACTGTTTTTT
j_gene: TRBJ1-1; d_gene: NA; abundance: NA; v_gene: TRBV7-9; CDR3aa: CASSSREGGENTEAFF; CDR3nt: TGTGCCAGCAGCTCGCGAGAGGGAGGGGAGAACACTGAAGCTTTCTTT
j_gene: TRBJ1-3; d_gene: TRBD1; abundance: NA; v_gene: TRBV5-1; CDR3aa: CASSTGQAAGNTIYF; CDR3nt: TGCGCCAGCAGCACAGGACAGGCAGCGGGAAACACCATATATTTT
j_gene: TRBJ2-1; d_gene: TRBD2; abundance: NA; v_gene: TRBV29-1; CDR3aa: CSGKLAGGGEQFF; CDR3nt: TGCAGCGGAAAACTAGCGGGGGGCGGCGAGCAGTTCTTC
j_gene: TRBJ2-3; d_gene: TRBD1; abundance: NA; v_gene: TRBV5-6; CDR3aa: CASSLAGTGPWDTQYF; CDR3nt: TGTGCCAGCAGCTTGGCCGGGACAGGGCCCTGGGATACGCAGTATTTT
j_gene: TRBJ1-1; d_gene: NA; abundance: NA; v_gene: TRBV12-5; CDR3aa: CASGLFEGLNTEAFF; CDR3nt: TGTGCTAGTGGTTTGTTTGAGGGGTTGAACACTGAAGCTTTCTTT
j_gene: TRBJ1-1; d_gene: NA; abundance: NA; v_gene: TRBV10-3; CDR3aa: CAIRAQVGTEAFF; CDR3nt: TGTGCCATCAGGGCACAGGTTGGCACTGAAGCTTTCTTT
j_gene: TRBJ1-4; d_gene: NA; abundance: few; v_gene: TRBV20-1; CDR3aa: CSARDPRAEKLFF; CDR3nt: TGCAGTGCTAGAGATCCCCGGGCTGAAAAACTGTTTTTT
j_gene: TRBJ2-7; d_gene: NA; abundance: many; v_gene: TRBV6-5; CDR3aa: CASSYSSLTGLYEQYF; CDR3nt: TGTGCCAGCAGTTACTCGTCTCTGACAGGCCTCTACGAGCAGTACTTC
j_gene: TRBJ2-1; d_gene: TRBD2; abundance: many; v_gene: TRBV5-1; CDR3aa: CASSRPSGSEQFF; CDR3nt: TGCGCCAGCAGCAGACCTAGCGGGAGTGAGCAGTTCTTC
j_gene: TRBJ1-1; d_gene: NA; abundance: few; v_gene: TRBV6-5; CDR3aa: CASNFGTNPPEAFF; CDR3nt: TGTGCCAGCAATTTCGGGACCAACCCCCCTGAAGCTTTCTTT
j_gene: TRBJ1-2; d_gene: TRBD1; abundance: few; v_gene: TRBV10-2; CDR3aa: CASGTGRVNLGYTF; CDR3nt: TGCGCCAGCGGGACAGGGAGAGTAAATCTTGGCTACACCTTC
j_gene: TRBJ2-2; d_gene: NA; abundance: many; v_gene: TRBV7-2; CDR3aa: CASSLGTTTGELFF; CDR3nt: TGTGCCAGCAGCTTAGGGACCACGACCGGGGAGCTGTTTTTT
j_gene: TRBJ1-1; d_gene: NA; abundance: NA; v_gene: TRBV3-1; CDR3aa: CASSQDPARGAFYTEAFF; CDR3nt: TGTGCCAGCAGCCAAGACCCGGCCAGAGGGGCCTTTTACACTGAAGCTTTCTTT
j_gene: TRBJ2-1; d_gene: TRBD1; abundance: NA; v_gene: TRBV27; CDR3aa: CASSLSKDRAVDEQFF; CDR3nt: TGTGCCAGCAGTTTATCGAAGGACAGGGCCGTAGATGAGCAGTTCTTC
j_gene: TRBJ2-3; d_gene: NA; abundance: many; v_gene: TRBV7-9; CDR3aa: CASSPGDFRLTDTQYF; CDR3nt: TGTGCCAGCAGCCCGGGGGACTTCCGTTTAACAGATACGCAGTATTTT
j_gene: TRBJ2-2; d_gene: TRBD2; abundance: many; v_gene: TRBV4-1; CDR3aa: CASSHPGTSSTGELFF; CDR3nt: TGCGCCAGCAGCCACCCCGGGACTAGCAGCACCGGGGAGCTGTTTTTT
j_gene: TRBJ2-3; d_gene: TRBD1; abundance: few; v_gene: TRBV5-1; CDR3aa: CASSAGTGVKDTQYF; CDR3nt: TGCGCCAGCAGCGCTGGGACAGGGGTTAAAGATACGCAGTATTTT
j_gene: TRBJ1-1; d_gene: NA; abundance: many; v_gene: TRBV7-2; CDR3aa: CASSFYGGTEAFF; CDR3nt: TGTGCCAGCAGCTTTTACGGAGGTACTGAAGCTTTCTTT
j_gene: TRBJ2-3; d_gene: NA; abundance: many; v_gene: TRBV7-9; CDR3aa: CASSRVERRTDTQYF; CDR3nt: TGTGCCAGCAGCCGGGTGGAGCGGCGCACAGATACGCAGTATTTT
j_gene: TRBJ1-2; d_gene: NA; abundance: NA; v_gene: TRBV7-9; CDR3aa: CASSQVVASRYGYTF; CDR3nt: TGTGCCAGCAGCCAAGTCGTGGCCTCGAGATATGGCTACACCTTC
j_gene: TRBJ2-2; d_gene: NA; abundance: NA; v_gene: TRBV7-3; CDR3aa: CASSTRAFNTGELFF; CDR3nt: TGTGCCAGCAGCACTAGGGCGTTCAACACCGGGGAGCTGTTTTTT
j_gene: TRBJ2-5; d_gene: TRBD2; abundance: many; v_gene: TRBV5-1; CDR3aa: CASRPSGGANTKETQYF; CDR3nt: TGCGCCAGCAGGCCTAGCGGGGGGGCCAATACCAAAGAGACCCAGTACTTC
j_gene: TRBJ2-3; d_gene: NA; abundance: few; v_gene: TRBV12-3/TRBV12-4; CDR3aa: CASTPGGADTDTQYF; CDR3nt: TGTGCCAGCACTCCTGGGGGGGCTGACACAGATACGCAGTATTTT
j_gene: TRBJ2-1; d_gene: NA; abundance: many; v_gene: TRBV28; CDR3aa: CASSLSGAGSYNEQFF; CDR3nt: TGTGCCAGCAGTCTGAGTGGGGCTGGCTCCTACAATGAGCAGTTCTTC
j_gene: TRBJ2-1; d_gene: TRBD2; abundance: NA; v_gene: TRBV3-1; CDR3aa: CARLTSGEYNEQFF; CDR3nt: TGTGCCAGACTAACTAGCGGGGAGTACAATGAGCAGTTCTTC
j_gene: TRBJ2-1; d_gene: NA; abundance: few; v_gene: TRBV20-1; CDR3aa: CSARSRVYNEQFF; CDR3nt: TGCAGTGCTAGATCGCGGGTGTACAATGAGCAGTTCTTC
j_gene: TRBJ1-2; d_gene: NA; abundance: few; v_gene: TRBV4-2; CDR3aa: CASSQGPLGSGYTF; CDR3nt: TGTGCCAGCAGCCAAGGGCCCCTAGGAAGTGGCTACACCTTC
j_gene: TRBJ2-2; d_gene: TRBD2; abundance: many; v_gene: TRBV6-2/TRBV6-3; CDR3aa: CASSYSGTSGGWNTGELFF; CDR3nt: TGTGCCAGCAGTTACTCCGGGACTAGCGGGGGATGGAACACCGGGGAGCTGTTTTTT
j_gene: TRBJ1-5; d_gene: NA; abundance: few; v_gene: TRBV29-1; CDR3aa: CSVSRHSQEPQHF; CDR3nt: TGCAGCGTTAGCAGGCACTCCCAGGAACCCCAGCATTTT
j_gene: TRBJ2-6; d_gene: NA; abundance: few; v_gene: TRBV19; CDR3aa: CASSAYSQGTGANVLTF; CDR3nt: TGTGCCAGTAGTGCGTACTCCCAGGGCACTGGGGCCAACGTCCTGACTTTC
j_gene: TRBJ1-5; d_gene: NA; abundance: NA; v_gene: TRBV6-1; CDR3aa: CASSSGSTINQPQHF; CDR3nt: TGTGCCAGCAGTTCCGGCAGTACCATTAATCAGCCCCAGCATTTT
j_gene: TRBJ1-2; d_gene: TRBD1; abundance: few; v_gene: TRBV5-1; CDR3aa: CASSFGTGNYGYTF; CDR3nt: TGCGCCAGCAGCTTTGGGACAGGGAACTATGGCTACACCTTC
j_gene: TRBJ2-4; d_gene: NA; abundance: few; v_gene: TRBV5-1; CDR3aa: CASTPDALINIQYF; CDR3nt: TGCGCCAGCACCCCCGACGCGCTAATAAACATTCAGTACTTC
j_gene: TRBJ2-3; d_gene: NA; abundance: few; v_gene: TRBV5-6; CDR3aa: CASSLWGGELHTQYF; CDR3nt: TGTGCCAGCAGCTTGTGGGGGGGCGAATTACATACGCAGTATTTT
j_gene: TRBJ2-1; d_gene: NA; abundance: many; v_gene: TRBV5-1; CDR3aa: CASSWAPGVTYNEQFF; CDR3nt: TGCGCCAGCAGCTGGGCCCCAGGGGTAACCTACAATGAGCAGTTCTTC
j_gene: TRBJ2-3; d_gene: TRBD1; abundance: few; v_gene: TRBV30; CDR3aa: CASPGQDSTDTQYF; CDR3nt: TGTGCCTCGCCGGGACAGGATAGCACAGATACGCAGTATTTT
j_gene: TRBJ1-1; d_gene: NA; abundance: NA; v_gene: TRBV18; CDR3aa: CASSPGQRVNTEAFF; CDR3nt: TGTGCCAGCTCACCCGGACAGAGGGTAAACACTGAAGCTTTCTTT